The present T cell receptor beta chain was sequenced within a study of blood T cell repertoires in COVID-19. Study-wide background: Acute and convalescent COVID-19 samples came from the United States, Italy and Spain.

Germline CDR1 is SGHDT and CDR2 is YYEEEE. The V and J ends lost 3 bases and 2 bases, in that order; junction bases with no gene match: 4. The CDR3 is made up of 14 amino acids. Donors of Cohort 3 who recovered were those that had two negative PCRs, clearance, or symptom resolution. Clones were sequenced by immunoSEQ multiplex PCR, and TCRdb holds only the in-frame ones, with some missing. The sample lists around 250,000 clones; over 75% were seen once. V and J are TRBV5-6 and TRBJ2-7, with 8 bases matching TRBD1. This TCR was recovered from a woman in her 50s who had recovered from COVID-19. The sequencing input was PBMCs or T cells enriched from blood (not recorded which). DNA of the CDR3: TGTGCCAGCAGCTATTTGACAGGGGCCTACGAGCAGTACTTC. Translating it yields CASSYLTGAYEQYF.